This T cell receptor (beta chain) originates from a study of blood T cell repertoires in COVID-19. Measured with immunoSEQ multiplex PCR; TCRdb has only the in-frame clones, and not every one. This table has about 200,000 clones, more than 75% appearing once. Germline assignment: CDR1 MNHEY and CDR2 SVGEGT. This CDR3 spans 18 amino acids. V shed 2 bases and J 3 bases; nucleotides not matched to a gene: 14. The sequencing input was peripheral blood. V is TRBV6-2 or TRBV6-3 and J is TRBJ1-1, with 8 bases fitting TRBD1. The origin of this receptor is a woman in her 70s with COVID-19, enrolled during active disease. CDR3 bases: TGTGCCAGCAGTTACCGCCCCCAGGGGGCCGCCGGGGACACTGAAGCTTTCTTT. Protein: CASSYRPQGAAGDTEAFF.